Included here is one T cell receptor beta chain sequence, with context. Graves' hyperthyroidism without ophthalmopathy progression within 18 months was termed stable. Uncontrolled infection, other autoimmune disease, pregnancy or lactation barred patients from enrollment. Trimming removed 3 bases from V and 9 bases from J, with 6 bases in between. The CDR3 consists of 12 residues. Germline V gene data show CDR1 as LGHNT and CDR2 as FRNRAP. RNA transcripts were the template for amplifying TCR beta CDR3 regions. Primed by the HTBI set, a first-round RT-PCR was run on the TCR CDR3. MiXCR was run by TCRdb on the multiplex PCR reads, yielding one entry per CDR3 protein. The sample shows over 700,000 distinct CDR3 sequences, about 38% of them seen only once. These data originate in a study of T cells in Graves' hyperthyroidism and ophthalmopathy.

The source is a man between 18 and 29 years old with Graves' hyperthyroidism. The gene calls are TRBV12-5 and TRBJ1-6, with D unresolved. Sequencing used blood. The CDR3 region is CASGFEGSPLHF. The CDR3 bases are TGTGCTAGTGGTTTTGAGGGTTCACCCCTCCACTTT.